This TCR beta chain was sequenced during a study of T cells in Graves' hyperthyroidism and ophthalmopathy. Whole-study results and caveats: Most thyroid-expanded clonotypes above 0.001 were also found in blood.

The length of the CDR3 is 12 residues. Per germline, CDR1 MNHEY and CDR2 SMNVEV (reference sequence). V lost 3 bases and J lost 9, with 9 bases in between. This clonotype was seen at least ten times. The antigen is not known. RNA transcripts were the template for amplifying TCR beta CDR3 regions. When the TCR CDR3 underwent first-round RT-PCR, the HTBI primer set was used. TCRdb redid the calling of the multiplex PCR reads with MiXCR, one entry per CDR3 protein. The sample comprises 490,000 or so distinct CDR3 sequences, roughly a sixth of which are singletons, and 25% to 30% rests with the top ten. This sequence originates from a young woman with Graves' ophthalmopathy. The sample comprised blood. This rearrangement joins TRBV27 to TRBJ2-1; no clear D gene. The CDR3 DNA sequence: TGTGCCAGCAGTTTTGCCGGGTCTGAGCAGTTCTTC. It is translated as CASSFAGSEQFF.